Each of the 20 T cell receptor beta chains below was sequenced from the same sample in a study of shared clonotypes between healthy human individuals. TCRdb keeps only in-frame clones here, not all; method: immunoSEQ multiplex PCR. Of over 2 million clones in the sample, about 95% were seen once. Positive CCR7 selection of CD45RO-negative cells yielded the naive CD8 cells, and terminally differentiated effector memory CD45RA+ cells were excluded. Sample: naive CD8+ T cells sorted from blood. The origin of the receptors is a man between 18 and 35 years old in good health.

This chain joins TRBV9 and TRBJ2-7; 8 bases map to TRBD1. The CDR3 has 13 amino acids. Germline values: CDR1 SGDLS, CDR2 YYNGEE. Losses at the gene ends were 0 bases for V and 9 bases for J; bases not matched to a gene: 5. CDR3 region: CASSVGTGPGQYF. The CDR3 nucleotides are TGTGCCAGCAGCGTAGGGACAGGGCCGGGGCAGTACTTC.

This sequence joins TRBV2 and TRBJ1-1; D uncertain. The germline V and J ends were trimmed by 6 bases and 3 bases, with 11 bases remaining between them. The germline V gene has CDR1 SNHLY and CDR2 FYNNEI. The CDR3 consists of 13 residues. For the CDR3, the DNA is TGTGCCAGCAGACCCGACGGGTACACTGAAGCTTTCTTT. This codes for CASRPDGYTEAFF.

The chain employs TRBV9 and TRBJ1-1; D ambiguous. The germline CDR1 and CDR2 sequences are SGDLS and YYNGEE. This CDR3 is built from 14 residues. V gave up 5 bases and J gave up 0 bases, with 11 bases separating them. The CDR3 here is CASSEQFMNTEAFF. The CDR3 nucleotides read TGTGCCAGCAGTGAACAGTTCATGAACACTGAAGCTTTCTTT.

V and J are TRBV5-3 and TRBJ2-5; no definite D call. TRBV5-3 is designated an ORF whose function remains uncertain. The CDR3 has 12 amino acids. V was pared by 0 bases and J by 5 bases, with 5 bases between. The CDR3 reads CARSLESETQYF. CDR3 DNA: TGTGCCAGAAGCTTGGAATCCGAGACCCAGTACTTC.

The chain uses TRBV28 and TRBJ1-6; D not certain. The germline CDR1 and CDR2 sequences are MDHEN and SYDVKM. Trimming cost V 7 bases and J 3 bases, with 16 bases left between them. This CDR3 spans 16 amino acids. The CDR3 bases are TGTGCCAGCACCTTGGGCAGCGTGCTCTATAATTCACCCCTCCACTTT. This codes for CASTLGSVLYNSPLHF.

This sequence joins TRBV27 and TRBJ2-5; TRBD1 agrees at 9 bases. CDR1 and CDR2 (germline): MNHEY, SMNVEV (reference sequence). The CDR3 is 13 residues long. With V trimmed by 2 bases and J by 9 bases, 4 bases remained unmatched. The CDR3 DNA follows: TGTGCCAGCAGTTTACTGGGACAGGGTTCCCAGTACTTC. Protein product: CASSLLGQGSQYF.

The chain is built from TRBV2 and TRBJ2-3; 8 nucleotides agree with TRBD2. This CDR3 spans 15 amino acids. The germline V gene has CDR1 SNHLY and CDR2 FYNNEI. J lost 6 bases, V lost 2 bases, and 7 bases had no gene match. CDR3 region: CASSEFGGRSDTQYF. The DNA of the CDR3 is TGTGCCAGCAGTGAATTCGGCGGGAGGTCGGATACGCAGTATTTT.

The chain combines TRBV4-3 with TRBJ2-7; 7 nucleotides line up with TRBD1. V shed 1 base, J shed 2 bases, and the junction held 5 bases outside the gene matches. The CDR3 consists of 15 residues. Germline CDR1 is LGHNA and CDR2 is YSLEER. This CDR3 reads CASSQVWDSTYEQYF. Written as DNA, the CDR3 is TGCGCCAGCAGCCAAGTCTGGGACAGCACCTACGAGCAGTACTTC.

This chain joins TRBV4-3 and TRBJ2-2; the match to TRBD2 covers 8 bases. Trimming removed 3 bases from V and 7 bases from J; junction bases left unmatched: 7. Germline-derived CDR1 and CDR2 are LGHNA and YSLEER. The CDR3 is made up of 15 amino acids. The CDR3 reads CASSQLSGIYGELFF. CDR3 DNA sequence: TGCGCCAGCAGCCAGCTTAGCGGGATTTACGGGGAGCTGTTTTTT.

The rearrangement joins TRBV7-9 to TRBJ2-7; no clear D gene. V lost 8 bases to trimming and J lost 4 bases, with 12 bases between them. In germline, CDR1 is SEHNR, CDR2 FQNEAQ (reference sequence). The CDR3 covers 12 residues. The CDR3 bases are TGTGCCAGCGTAGACTTCGGGTACGAGCAGTACTTC. Its protein product is CASVDFGYEQYF.

V gene TRBV4-3 combines with J gene TRBJ2-3; D may be TRBD2 (5 bases). V lost 4 bases and J 2 bases, leaving 10 bases between the germline ends. Germline-derived CDR1 and CDR2 are LGHNA and YSLEER. This CDR3 region has 14 residues. The CDR3 DNA sequence: TGCGCCAGCAGCCTCGTCGGGGACACAGATACGCAGTATTTT. Translated, it gives CASSLVGDTDTQYF.

This clone appeared a single time. The chain joins TRBV15 to TRBJ1-2, with 8 bases lining up with TRBD1. V dropped 5 bases and J dropped 3; count of bases not matched to a gene: 5. Per germline, CDR1 LNHNV and CDR2 YYDKDF (reference sequence). This CDR3 has 14 residues. CDR3 amino acids: CATSYTTGDYGYTF. The CDR3 DNA reads TGTGCCACCAGCTATACGACAGGGGACTATGGCTACACCTTC.

V is TRBV15 and J is TRBJ1-4, with D possibly TRBD1 on 5 matching bases. V dropped 6 bases and J dropped 4 bases, with 9 bases sitting between them. Germline CDR1 reads LNHNV; CDR2 reads YYDKDF (reference sequence). The CDR3 has 13 residues. The CDR3 DNA reads TGTGCCACCAGGGACATTAATAATGAAAAACTGTTTTTT. Translation: CATRDINNEKLFF. Drawing the rest from reference TRBV15 and TRBJ1-4, the complete variable domain is DAMVIQNPRYQVTQFGKPVTLSCSQTLNHNVMYWYQQKSSQAPKLLFHYYDKDFNNEADTPDNFQSRRPNTSFCFLDIRSPGLGDTAMYLCATRDINNEKLFFGSGTQLSVL.

This clone has only a few counts. Additional DNA sequences in this sample encode the identical CDR3. This chain links TRBV5-6 with TRBJ1-1, with D uncertain. CDR1 is SGHDT and CDR2 is YYEEEE in the germline V gene. The CDR3 is made up of 12 amino acids. V dropped 1 base and J dropped 1 base, with 2 bases sitting between them. DNA for the CDR3: TGTGCCAGCAGCTTGCAGAACACTGAAGCTTTCTTT. Amino acid sequence: CASSLQNTEAFF. The entire variable domain, with the rest obtained from reference TRBV5-6 and TRBJ1-1, is as follows: DAGVTQSPTHLIKTRGQQVTLRCSPKSGHDTVSWYQQALGQGPQFIFQYYEEEERQRGNFPDRFSGHQFPNYSSELNVNALLLGDSALYLCASSLQNTEAFFGQGTRLTVV.

This chain joins TRBV19 and TRBJ2-7; no clear D. The CDR3 runs to 19 residues. CDR1 and CDR2 from the germline V gene are LNHDA and SQIVND (reference sequence). V lost 0 bases, J lost 6 bases, and 27 bases lay in between. CDR3 in DNA: TGTGCCAGTAGTATAGATCTTATCTCCGGCTTGGCCCTTAATAGCGAGCAGTACTTC. Protein product: CASSIDLISGLALNSEQYF.

This chain uses TRBV6-5 with TRBJ2-7, with D possibly being TRBD2 (5 bases). CDR1 is MNHEY, CDR2 SVGAGI, per germline. The ends were cut back, 5 bases at V and 2 bases at J, with 10 bases in the middle. The CDR3 extends over 13 amino acids. The CDR3 spells CASSVGLTYEQYF. The CDR3 DNA follows: TGTGCCAGCAGTGTAGGACTCACCTACGAGCAGTACTTC.

This chain uses TRBV5-1 with TRBJ1-1; D is perhaps TRBD1 (5 bases). The V and J ends lost 7 bases and 1 base respectively, with 14 bases between them. The CDR3 covers 14 residues. CDR1 is SGHRS and CDR2 is YFSETQ in the germline V gene. The CDR3 protein is CASSVGDGNTEAFF. CDR3 DNA: TGCGCCAGCTCTGTGGGGGACGGGAACACTGAAGCTTTCTTT.

The chain recombines TRBV6-5 with TRBJ1-6, with TRBD1 matching over 7 bases. The germline V gene encodes CDR1 MNHEY and CDR2 SVGAGI. The CDR3 is made up of 15 amino acids. The ends lost 0 bases at V and 10 bases at J; junction bases unmatched: 6. Here the CDR3 reads CASSYSGGGSSPLHF. The CDR3 DNA is TGTGCCAGCAGTTACTCGGGAGGGGGCTCGTCACCCCTCCACTTT.

The rearrangement uses TRBV7-6 and TRBJ1-2; no definite D call. Trimming pared 1 base from V and 7 bases from J, leaving 4 bases between. The CDR3 sequence is 11 residues long. Germline V gives CDR1 SGHVS, CDR2 FNYEAQ. Here the CDR3 reads CASSLVIGYTF. CDR3 in DNA: TGTGCCAGCAGCTTAGTCATTGGCTACACCTTC.

This clone was seen a single time. Other nucleotide sequences in the sample specify the same CDR3. V and J are TRBV15 and TRBJ2-7, with a tentative D call TRBD1 (5 bases). CDR1 and CDR2 (germline): LNHNV, YYDKDF (reference sequence). This CDR3 region has 14 residues. Trimming stripped 1 base from V and 1 base from J, with 8 bases between. The CDR3 reads CATSRVAGSYEQYF. The CDR3 DNA sequence: TGTGCCACCAGCAGAGTGGCAGGGTCCTACGAGCAGTACTTC. Filled out from reference TRBV15 and TRBJ2-7, the complete variable domain reads DAMVIQNPRYQVTQFGKPVTLSCSQTLNHNVMYWYQQKSSQAPKLLFHYYDKDFNNEADTPDNFQSRRPNTSFCFLDIRSPGLGDTAMYLCATSRVAGSYEQYFGPGTRLTVT.